Listed here is a single TCR beta chain. The V end lost 7 bases, the J end lost 1 base, and 15 bases lay between the germline ends. CDR3 length: 14 amino acids. The germline V gene has CDR1 SQVTM and CDR2 ANQGSEA. The data were obtained in a study of shared clonotypes between healthy human individuals. The table came from immunoSEQ multiplex PCR; TCRdb's copy has only in-frame clones and leaves some out. The top ten clones hold over 1% of a sample with over 1.4 million clones, approximately 96% of them seen once. The receptor comes from a man aged 30 to 45 in good health. The chain combines TRBV29-1 with TRBJ2-3; possible D gene TRBD1, 5 bases. The sequencing sample was made of naive CD4+ T cells sorted from blood. As for subset: CD45RA+ positively selected. CDR3 region: CSAVREVGTDTQYF. In nucleotides, the CDR3 is TGCAGCGCGGTCAGGGAAGTCGGCACAGATACGCAGTATTTT.